A selection of T cell receptor beta chains follows, all from one sample in a study of T cells after yellow fever vaccination. In TCRdb, the 5' RACE reads were re-called with MiXCR into one record per CDR3 protein. The sample holds 300,000 or so distinct CDR3 sequences, 8% to 9.5% seen once. The sample was PBMCs, taken approximately 40 days after the first yellow fever vaccination. These receptors originate from a man aged 18 to 35 who received the YFV17D yellow fever vaccine. CDR3s include the opening cysteine and the closing phenylalanine or tryptophan. The order of the fields is J gene, D gene, V gene, clone size, CDR3 protein, CDR3 DNA. The D gene is left open where the match is weak. The listing skips clone size in some rows; elsewhere it reads once, few, many or a size class.

TRBJ2-1 | NA | TRBV7-6 | NA | CASSLTGGKGKPEQFF | TGTGCCAGCAGCTTAACTGGAGGGAAGGGAAAACCTGAGCAGTTCTTC
TRBJ2-5 | NA | TRBV7-9 | once | CATSKARGGLEAQYF | TGTGCCACCAGCAAGGCCCGGGGCGGGTTAGAGGCCCAGTACTTC
TRBJ2-6 | NA | TRBV20-1 | NA | CSAVGGGSGANVLTF | TGCAGTGCCGTGGGCGGCGGCTCTGGGGCCAACGTCCTGACTTTC
TRBJ1-6 | NA | TRBV4-3 | few | CASSHAGGRNSPLHF | TGCGCCAGCAGCCACGCCGGGGGCAGGAATTCACCCCTCCACTTT
TRBJ2-3 | NA | TRBV24-1 | NA | CATSDLTGAPTDTQYF | TGTGCCACCAGTGACCTAACAGGAGCACCCACAGATACGCAGTATTTT
TRBJ2-2 | TRBD1 | TRBV7-7 | many | CASSRRQGNTGELFF | TGTGCTAGCAGCAGGAGACAGGGGAATACCGGGGAGCTGTTTTTT
TRBJ2-3 | NA | TRBV5-1 | NA | CASRARGLDTQYF | TGCGCCAGCAGGGCCCGGGGGTTAGATACGCAGTATTTT
TRBJ2-2 | NA | TRBV19 | many | CASRLAGELFF | TGTGCCAGTAGGTTGGCCGGGGAGCTGTTTTTT
TRBJ1-1 | TRBD1 | TRBV9 | few | CASSVGSPGGTEAFF | TGTGCCAGCAGCGTGGGGAGTCCAGGGGGGACTGAAGCTTTCTTT
TRBJ2-1 | TRBD2 | TRBV29-1 | few | CSVEPSGGAHEGEQFF | TGCAGCGTTGAACCTAGCGGGGGGGCGCATGAGGGTGAGCAGTTCTTC
TRBJ2-3 | NA | TRBV10-3 | few | CAIKYGTGTDTQYF | TGTGCCATCAAATACGGGACGGGCACAGATACGCAGTATTTT
TRBJ2-7 | NA | TRBV30 | few | CAWGRAYEQYF | TGTGCCTGGGGCCGGGCCTACGAGCAGTACTTC
TRBJ1-1 | NA | TRBV27 | few | CASSQQGSGNTEAFF | TGTGCCAGCAGTCAGCAGGGGTCCGGAAACACTGAAGCTTTCTTT
TRBJ2-1 | NA | TRBV12-3/TRBV12-4 | NA | CASSLPQGANEQFF | TGTGCCAGCAGTTTACCCCAGGGTGCGAATGAGCAGTTCTTC
TRBJ1-2 | NA | TRBV20-1 | NA | CSATHGGTTTNYGYTF | TGCAGTGCTACTCACGGGGGGACAACCACTAACTATGGCTACACCTTC
TRBJ2-2 | TRBD1 | TRBV5-6 | NA | CASRLGTGYTGELFF | TGTGCCAGCAGGCTCGGGACAGGATATACCGGGGAGCTGTTTTTT
TRBJ2-6 | TRBD1 | TRBV10-3 | NA | CAVAGTASLSGANVLTF | TGTGCCGTCGCAGGGACAGCATCTCTCTCTGGGGCCAACGTCCTGACTTTC
TRBJ2-1 | NA | TRBV10-3 | many | CAIRRDFLEGDEQFF | TGTGCCATCAGAAGGGACTTCCTTGAGGGAGATGAGCAGTTCTTC
TRBJ1-1 | NA | TRBV28 | NA | CASSTSERPTEAFF | TGTGCCAGCAGTACCTCTGAGAGGCCCACTGAAGCTTTCTTT
TRBJ1-2 | NA | TRBV5-1 | NA | CASSEGQPYGYTF | TGCGCCAGCAGCGAGGGACAACCCTATGGCTACACCTTC
TRBJ1-2 | NA | TRBV7-9 | NA | CASSVGTAPSGYTF | TGTGCCAGCAGCGTTGGGACCGCCCCATCTGGCTACACCTTC
TRBJ1-1 | NA | TRBV5-1 | NA | CASSLRSPAWQNTEAFF | TGCGCCAGCAGCTTACGATCCCCGGCATGGCAGAACACTGAAGCTTTCTTT
TRBJ1-2 | NA | TRBV7-8 | few | CASSPRLGSDGYTF | TGTGCCAGCAGCCCACGATTAGGGTCGGATGGCTACACCTTC
TRBJ1-5 | TRBD1 | TRBV24-1 | few | CATRPGQGNQPQHF | TGTGCCACCAGACCGGGACAGGGCAATCAGCCCCAGCATTTT
TRBJ1-1 | NA | TRBV12-3/TRBV12-4 | few | CAGSANRNTEAFF | TGTGCCGGGTCGGCCAACCGGAACACTGAAGCTTTCTTT
TRBJ2-2 | NA | TRBV7-9 | NA | CASSPKGRTNTGELFF | TGTGCCAGCAGCCCTAAGGGACGAACGAACACCGGGGAGCTGTTTTTT
TRBJ2-1 | TRBD2 | TRBV11-2 | few | CASSLRSGDYNEQFF | TGTGCCAGCAGCTTACGTAGCGGGGATTACAATGAGCAGTTCTTC
TRBJ1-2 | TRBD1 | TRBV7-9 | many | CASSLGAGGYGYTF | TGTGCCAGCAGCTTAGGCGCAGGGGGCTATGGCTACACCTTC
TRBJ1-1 | NA | TRBV6-1 | NA | CASSRDGGTNTEAFF | TGTGCCAGCAGCCGAGATGGGGGCACCAACACTGAAGCTTTCTTT
TRBJ2-7 | NA | TRBV6-5 | few | CASSYSGTEQYF | TGTGCCAGCAGTTACTCGGGGACGGAGCAGTACTTC
TRBJ2-1 | TRBD2 | TRBV4-2 | NA | CASSRGAGPFYNEQFF | TGTGCCAGCAGCCGGGGAGCGGGGCCCTTTTACAATGAGCAGTTCTTC
TRBJ1-2 | NA | TRBV4-2 | few | CASSQVGDGYTF | TGTGCCAGCAGCCAAGTCGGGGATGGCTACACCTTC
TRBJ2-7 | NA | TRBV19 | NA | CASSIRPLDSEQYF | TGTGCCAGTAGTATTCGCCCACTTGACAGCGAGCAGTACTTC
TRBJ1-3 | TRBD1 | TRBV6-1 | NA | CASSPIQGESGNTIYF | TGTGCCAGCAGCCCCATTCAGGGGGAATCTGGAAACACCATATATTTT
TRBJ2-7 | NA | TRBV20-1 | few | CSALYGDSYEQYF | TGCAGTGCTCTATACGGGGACTCCTACGAGCAGTACTTC
TRBJ2-7 | NA | TRBV7-6 | few | CASSPSTMVTSDEQYF | TGTGCCAGCAGCCCATCGACCATGGTTACATCCGACGAGCAGTACTTC
TRBJ2-6 | TRBD1 | TRBV11-1 | NA | CASSHTGQGRGSGANVLTF | TGTGCCAGCAGCCACACGGGACAGGGTCGGGGCTCTGGGGCCAACGTCCTGACTTTC
TRBJ2-2 | NA | TRBV24-1 | NA | CATSAPANTGELFF | TGTGCCACCAGTGCTCCCGCGAACACCGGGGAGCTGTTTTTT
TRBJ2-3 | TRBD2 | TRBV5-1 | NA | CASSLKDLAGVTDTQYF | TGCGCCAGCAGCCTAAAAGACCTAGCGGGGGTCACAGATACGCAGTATTTT
TRBJ2-7 | TRBD1 | TRBV30 | few | CAWTRGQHYEQYF | TGTGCCTGGACTAGGGGACAGCACTACGAGCAGTACTTC
TRBJ2-5 | NA | TRBV7-2 | many | CASSFFGEETQYF | TGTGCCAGCAGCTTTTTCGGGGAAGAGACCCAGTACTTC
TRBJ1-4 | TRBD1 | TRBV10-3 | many | CAIRPGQDNEKLFF | TGTGCCATCAGACCGGGACAGGACAATGAAAAACTGTTTTTT
TRBJ2-5 | TRBD1 | TRBV29-1 | few | CSVQGGQLVQETQYF | TGCAGCGTCCAAGGGGGACAGCTAGTCCAAGAGACCCAGTACTTC
TRBJ1-5 | NA | TRBV5-5 | NA | CASSLDQGQPQHF | TGTGCCAGCAGCTTGGATCAGGGCCAGCCCCAGCATTTT
TRBJ1-6 | NA | TRBV7-9 | few | CASSFGRAYNSPLHF | TGTGCCAGCAGCTTTGGAAGGGCCTATAATTCACCCCTCCACTTT